This T cell receptor (beta chain) was profiled in a study of graft-versus-host responses after intestinal transplantation. Study background: Recipients underwent multivisceral, liver-intestinal, or isolated intestinal transplants. Tacrolimus plus steroids were given to all recipients for around three years, preceded by anti-thymocyte globulin induction.

Germline assignment: CDR1 ENHRY and CDR2 SYGVKD. The CDR3 is made up of 14 amino acids. The V and J ends lost 4 bases and 5 bases respectively, with 14 bases between them. Method: immunoSEQ multiplex PCR; TCRdb's copy keeps in-frame clones and lacks some. The data show some 40,000 clones, about 91% seen once. The receptor was derived from a human patient who received an intestinal transplant, so some T cells may come from the graft donor. V and J are TRBV10-3 and TRBJ2-5; possibly TRBD2 for D (6 bases). Here the sequenced sample was PBMCs, taken 524 days after transplant. The CDR3 spells CAISGTSTGETQYF. The CDR3 DNA is TGTGCCATCAGTGGCACTAGCACTGGGGAGACCCAGTACTTC.